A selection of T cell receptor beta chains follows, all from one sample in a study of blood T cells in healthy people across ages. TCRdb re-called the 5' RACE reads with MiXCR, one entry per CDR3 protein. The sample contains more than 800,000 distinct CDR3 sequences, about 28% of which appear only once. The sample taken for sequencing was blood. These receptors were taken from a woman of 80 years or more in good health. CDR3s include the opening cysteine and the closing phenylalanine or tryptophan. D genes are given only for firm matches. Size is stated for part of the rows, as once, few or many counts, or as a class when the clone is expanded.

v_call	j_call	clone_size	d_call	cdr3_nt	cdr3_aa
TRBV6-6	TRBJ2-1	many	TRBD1	TGTGCCAGCAGCCGGCCCGGACAGGGTAAAAATGAGCAGTTCTTC	CASSRPGQGKNEQFF
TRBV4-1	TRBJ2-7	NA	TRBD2	TGCGCCAGCAGCGCGACCCTCTCGGGACTAGCGGGCGAGCAGTACTTC	CASSATLSGLAGEQYF
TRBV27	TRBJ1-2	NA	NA	TGTGCCAGCAGTTTATGGAATAAAGGAGGGTACACCTTC	CASSLWNKGGYTF
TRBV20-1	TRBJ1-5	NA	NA	TGCAGTGCTAGAGACCACAGGAGCAATCAGCCCCAGCATTTT	CSARDHRSNQPQHF
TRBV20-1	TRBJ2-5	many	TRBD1	TGCAGTGGTAGACAGGGGGGGGAGACCCAGTACTTC	CSGRQGGETQYF
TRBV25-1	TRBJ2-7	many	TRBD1	TGTGCCAGCAGTGGACAGGGGACAAGCTATCCCAGGCCCTACGAGCAGTACTTC	CASSGQGTSYPRPYEQYF
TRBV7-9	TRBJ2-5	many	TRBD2	TGTGCCAGCAGACCCCCTGGGGGGCCGGGGGGGCCTTCGGAGACCCAGTACTTC	CASRPPGGPGGPSETQYF
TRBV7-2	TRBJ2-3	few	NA	TGTGCCAGCAGCTTAGCGGTGAGGCGGGGGCCGGGGGATACGCAGTATTTT	CASSLAVRRGPGDTQYF
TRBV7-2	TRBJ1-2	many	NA	TGTGCCAGCAGCTTAGTTAGGCAGGCTAGGTTGGGCTACACCTTC	CASSLVRQARLGYTF
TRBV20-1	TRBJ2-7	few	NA	TGCAGTGCCCGCAGACAGGCATCCTACGAGCAGTACTTC	CSARRQASYEQYF
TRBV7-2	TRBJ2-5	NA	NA	TGTGCCAGCAGCCTGTGGATAGCGGAACAAGAGACCCAGTACTTC	CASSLWIAEQETQYF
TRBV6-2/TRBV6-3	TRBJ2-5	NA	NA	TGTGCCAGCAGCCCCGACGGAAAACTCTGGGGGCGCTACCTCCAAGAGACCCAGTACTTC	CASSPDGKLWGRYLQETQYF
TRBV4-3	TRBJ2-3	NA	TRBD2	TGCGCCAGCAGCCAAGAGACTAGCTCACGGGGGGATACGCAGTATTTT	CASSQETSSRGDTQYF
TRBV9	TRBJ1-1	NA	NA	TGTGCCAGCAGCGTAGTATCCGGGCTTGCCACTGAAGCTTTCTTT	CASSVVSGLATEAFF
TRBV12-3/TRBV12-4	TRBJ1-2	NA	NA	TGTGCCAGCAGTTTTAGAAGGAACTATGGCTACACCTTC	CASSFRRNYGYTF
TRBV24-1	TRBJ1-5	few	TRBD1	TGTGCCACCAGTGATCCTCCGGGACAGGGGAATGATCAGCCCCAGCATTTT	CATSDPPGQGNDQPQHF
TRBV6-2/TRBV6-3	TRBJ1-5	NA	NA	TGTGCCAGCAGTTACCAGGGACGTAGCAATCAGCCCCAGCATTTT	CASSYQGRSNQPQHF
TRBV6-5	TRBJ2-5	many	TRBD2	TGTGCCAGCAGTCCGACTAGCGGACTGTACCAAGAGACCCAGTACTTC	CASSPTSGLYQETQYF
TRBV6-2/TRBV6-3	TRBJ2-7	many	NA	TGTGCCAGCAGACCCTTCGGACGGATGACCTACGAGCAGTACTTC	CASRPFGRMTYEQYF
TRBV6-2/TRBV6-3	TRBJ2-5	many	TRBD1	TGTGCCAGCAGTCGGATCGGGACAGGGGAAGAGACCCAGTACTTC	CASSRIGTGEETQYF
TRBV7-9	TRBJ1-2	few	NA	TGTGCCAGCAGCTTAACAGGGAGCTCTGGCTACACCTTC	CASSLTGSSGYTF
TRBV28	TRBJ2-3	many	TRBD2	TGTGCCAGCAGTTCACCCTTCCGTCGACTAGCCACAGATACGCAGTATTTT	CASSSPFRRLATDTQYF
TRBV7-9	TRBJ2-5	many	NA	TGTGCCAGCAGCCGCCTAAATGGAGAGGAGACCCAGTACTTC	CASSRLNGEETQYF
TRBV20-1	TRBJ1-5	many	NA	TGCAGTGCTAGGTCGCAGGACAATCAGCCCCAGCATTTT	CSARSQDNQPQHF
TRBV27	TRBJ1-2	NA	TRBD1	TGTGCCAGCAGGGACATCGGGACAGGGGGCTTGTCTTTCTATGGCTACACCTTC	CASRDIGTGGLSFYGYTF
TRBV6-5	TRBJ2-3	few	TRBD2	TGTGCCAGCAGTTACTCGGCTAGCGGGGGGCATTATACGCAGTATTTT	CASSYSASGGHYTQYF
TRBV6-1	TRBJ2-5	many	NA	TGTGCCAGCAGGGTTCAACCTACCCAAGAGACCCAGTACTTC	CASRVQPTQETQYF
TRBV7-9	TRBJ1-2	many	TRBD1	TGTGCCAGCAGCTATGGAGAAAGGGGGCTCTATGGCTACACCTTC	CASSYGERGLYGYTF
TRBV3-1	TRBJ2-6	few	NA	TGTGCCAGCCTCAAGAGCTCTGGGGCCAACGTCCTGACTTTC	CASLKSSGANVLTF
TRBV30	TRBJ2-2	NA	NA	TGTGCCTGGAGGTCAAAGGGGTCTACCACCGGGGAGCTGTTTTTT	CAWRSKGSTTGELFF